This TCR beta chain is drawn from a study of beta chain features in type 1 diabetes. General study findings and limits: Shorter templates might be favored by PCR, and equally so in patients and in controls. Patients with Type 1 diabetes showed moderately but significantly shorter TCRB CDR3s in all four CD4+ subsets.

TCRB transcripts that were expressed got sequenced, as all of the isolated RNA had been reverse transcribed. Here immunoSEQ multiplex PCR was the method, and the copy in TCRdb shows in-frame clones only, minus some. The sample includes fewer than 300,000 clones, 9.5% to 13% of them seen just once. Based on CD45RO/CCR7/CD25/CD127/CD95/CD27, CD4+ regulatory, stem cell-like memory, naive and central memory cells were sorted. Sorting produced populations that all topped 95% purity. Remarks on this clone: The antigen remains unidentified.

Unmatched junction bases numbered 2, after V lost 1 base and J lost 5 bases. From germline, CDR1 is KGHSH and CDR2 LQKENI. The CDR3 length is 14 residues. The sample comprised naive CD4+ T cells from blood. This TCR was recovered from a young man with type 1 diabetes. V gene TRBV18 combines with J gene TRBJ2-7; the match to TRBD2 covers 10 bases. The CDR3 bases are TGTGCCAGCTCACCACTAGCGGGGGGCCACGAGCAGTACTTC. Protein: CASSPLAGGHEQYF.